Given below is one TCR beta chain in context. What it recognizes is unknown. In the same sample, other DNA sequences code for this CDR3. This sample is part of a study of shared clonotypes between healthy human individuals. Study findings and constraints: Generally, naive subsets came out with larger estimated richness than memory subsets. Depth was large, yet rarefaction showed that sorted-subset sequencing was incomplete. Across a handful of donors, naive CD4 shared 4.5% to 6%, naive CD8 more than 3%, memory CD4 roughly 2.1%, memory CD8 around 0.36%.

Only in-frame clones appear in the TCRdb table, and some are missing; sequencing was by immunoSEQ multiplex PCR. Of around 1.5 million clones detected, 95% to 99% appear once; the ten largest clones hold approximately 0.45%. Donors were healthy HIV-negative adults without recently reported acute infections or vaccinations. The clonotype was recovered from a man younger than 45 in good health. Material for sequencing was naive CD4+ T cells sorted from blood. Stated subset: CD45RA+ positively selected.

In DNA, the CDR3 is TGTGCCAGCTCACCATTAGAGGTCTCGGGCGAGCAGTACTTC. Translated, it gives CASSPLEVSGEQYF. The V call is TRBV18, the J call TRBJ2-7, with D unresolved. The germline CDR1 and CDR2 sequences are KGHSH and LQKENI. V was cut by 2 bases and J by 6 bases, with 14 bases left in between. This CDR3 has 14 residues.